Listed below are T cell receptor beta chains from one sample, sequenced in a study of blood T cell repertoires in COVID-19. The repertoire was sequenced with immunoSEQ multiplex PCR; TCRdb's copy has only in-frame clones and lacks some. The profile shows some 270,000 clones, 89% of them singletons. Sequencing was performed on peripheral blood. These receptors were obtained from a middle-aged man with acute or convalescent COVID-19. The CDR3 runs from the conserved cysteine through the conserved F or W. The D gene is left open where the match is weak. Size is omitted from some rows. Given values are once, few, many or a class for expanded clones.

TGTGCCAGCAGCCATACTACCGGGAGCTACGAGCAGTACTTC CASSHTTGSYEQYF . TRBV11-2 . TRBJ2-7
TGTGCCAGCTCACCCTCGAGCACAGATACGCAGTATTTT CASSPSSTDTQYF . TRBV18 . TRBJ2-3
TGTGCCAGCAGCCCGGGACAGGACAATCAGCCCCAGCATTTT CASSPGQDNQPQHF TRBD1 TRBV5-4 . TRBJ1-5
TGTGCCAGTTCCGGGACAGGGTGGTTCAATGAGCAGTTCTTC CASSGTGWFNEQFF TRBD1 TRBV6-5 . TRBJ2-1
TGTGCCAGCAGTGATAAGACAGGGGGAATCAGTCAGGCCCAGCATTTT CASSDKTGGISQAQHF TRBD1 TRBV2 . TRBJ1-5
TGTGCCAGCAGTGACGGTCCGATGAACACTGAAGCTTTCTTT CASSDGPMNTEAFF . TRBV2 . TRBJ1-1
TGTGCGAGCAAGTGGGGTGGGGGCGGCTCCTACAATGAGCAGTTCTTC CASKWGGGGSYNEQFF . TRBV5-6 . TRBJ2-1
TGTGCCAGCAGTGATCTTACAGGGGGCGAGTATGGCTACACCTTC CASSDLTGGEYGYTF TRBD1 TRBV2 . TRBJ1-2
TGTGCCAGCAGCCAAGATCGATCGGGAACAAGGAACACTGAAGCTTTCTTT CASSQDRSGTRNTEAFF . TRBV3-1/TRBV3-2 few TRBJ1-1
TGTGCCAGCAGGACAATCGGGGGCACCGGGGAGCTGTTTTTT CASRTIGGTGELFF . TRBV27 . TRBJ2-2
TGTGCCAGCAAATCCCCGGGGGGACAGGGCTACGAGCAGTACTTC CASKSPGGQGYEQYF TRBD1 TRBV6-5 . TRBJ2-7
TGTGCCAGCAGCCCACAAACAGGGAAGGAGACCCAGTACTTC CASSPQTGKETQYF . TRBV5-5 . TRBJ2-5
TGTGCCAGCAGCTTACAGGGGCCTCTTCATGGCTACACCTTC CASSLQGPLHGYTF TRBD1 TRBV5-4 . TRBJ1-2
TGTGCCAGCAGTTTATCCGAGGGCGGCGGGGAGACCCAGTACTTC CASSLSEGGGETQYF . TRBV27 once TRBJ2-5
TGTGCCAGCAGCTTGGAGCAGGGGCCCTACGAGCAGTACTTC CASSLEQGPYEQYF . TRBV5-4 . TRBJ2-7
TGTGCCAGCCGTCGGGGTACCTACAATGAGCAGTTCTTC CASRRGTYNEQFF . TRBV2 . TRBJ2-1
TGCGCCAGCAGCTCGACAGTTAGCTCCTACAATGAGCAGTTCTTC CASSSTVSSYNEQFF . TRBV5-1 . TRBJ2-1
TGTGCCAGCAGCTTGGCACGGGTTTATGGCTACACCTTC CASSLARVYGYTF . TRBV5-4 . TRBJ1-2
TGTGCCAGCAGCCACCCATGGGGGGGCCTTGAGACCCAGTACTTC CASSHPWGGLETQYF . TRBV9 . TRBJ2-5
TGCGCCAGCAGCTTGTCGGGCGGGCGGCAGTACTTC CASSLSGGRQYF . TRBV5-1 . TRBJ2-7
TGTGCCAGCAGCTTAGATAGCGGGGGGGCAAATACGCAGTATTTT CASSLDSGGANTQYF TRBD2 TRBV7-2 once TRBJ2-3
TGTGCCAGCAGCCTACGGGGACAGGGGATCGCACCCCTCCACTTT CASSLRGQGIAPLHF TRBD1 TRBV5-6 . TRBJ1-6